A few counts support the clone carrying this T cell receptor beta chain. V was cut by 2 bases and J by 2 bases, with 10 bases left in between. The CDR3 has 15 amino acids. CDR1 is KGHSH and CDR2 is LQKENI in the germline V gene. The repertoire was sequenced with immunoSEQ multiplex PCR; TCRdb's copy has only in-frame clones and lacks some. Of around 240,000 clones listed, around 86% are singletons. This record comes from a study of blood T cell repertoires in COVID-19. This receptor was obtained from a woman aged 45 to 65 who had recovered from COVID-19. The chain recombines TRBV18 with TRBJ1-5, with D possibly being TRBD1 (5 bases). Sequences were obtained from PBMCs or T cells enriched from blood (not recorded which). Here the CDR3 reads CASSPKGMGNQPQHF. The CDR3 bases are TGTGCCAGCTCACCAAAGGGGATGGGCAATCAGCCCCAGCATTTT.